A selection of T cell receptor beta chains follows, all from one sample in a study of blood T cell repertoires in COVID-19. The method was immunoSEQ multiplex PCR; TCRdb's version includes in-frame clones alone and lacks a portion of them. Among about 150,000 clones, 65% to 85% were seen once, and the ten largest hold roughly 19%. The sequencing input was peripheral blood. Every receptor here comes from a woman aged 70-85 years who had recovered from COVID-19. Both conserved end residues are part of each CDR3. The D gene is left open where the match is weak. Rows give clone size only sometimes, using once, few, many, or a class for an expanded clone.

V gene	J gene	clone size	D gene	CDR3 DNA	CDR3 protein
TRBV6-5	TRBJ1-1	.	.	TGTGCCAGCACCTTACAGGGACCGAACACTGAAGCTTTCTTT	CASTLQGPNTEAFF
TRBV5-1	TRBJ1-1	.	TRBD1	TGCGCCAGCAGCTTGGGGGGGACAGGCGTCATGAACACTGAAGCTTTCTTT	CASSLGGTGVMNTEAFF
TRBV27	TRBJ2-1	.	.	TGTGCCAGCAGTTTACGGGGGTCCGACTCCTACAATGAGCAGTTCTTC	CASSLRGSDSYNEQFF
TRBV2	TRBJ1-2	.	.	TGTGCCAGCAGTGGAGGGCCCGTCGGCTACACCTTC	CASSGGPVGYTF
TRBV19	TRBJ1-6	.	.	TGTGCCAGTACGGGCTCCTATAATTCACCCCTCCACTTT	CASTGSYNSPLHF
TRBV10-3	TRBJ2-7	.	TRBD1	TGTGCCGCCCGATTTAGGACAGGGGGCGAGCAGTACTTC	CAARFRTGGEQYF
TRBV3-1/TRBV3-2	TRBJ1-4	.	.	TGTGCCAGCAGCCAGCCTCTCGGTCGCACAACTAATGAAAAACTGTTTTTT	CASSQPLGRTTNEKLFF
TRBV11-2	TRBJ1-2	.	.	TGTGCCAGCAGCCCCACAGGGTCCCCTAACTATGGCTACACCTTC	CASSPTGSPNYGYTF
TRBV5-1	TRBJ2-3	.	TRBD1	TGCGCCAGCAGCTTGGCGGGGACAGGGAAGGATACGCAGTATTTT	CASSLAGTGKDTQYF
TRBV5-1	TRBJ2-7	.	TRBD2	TGCGCCAGCAGCTTGGGACTAGCGGGAGGGGACGAGCAGTACTTC	CASSLGLAGGDEQYF
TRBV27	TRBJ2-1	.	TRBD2	TGTGCCAGCAGGCTAGCGGGAGTATGGGAGCAGTTCTTC	CASRLAGVWEQFF
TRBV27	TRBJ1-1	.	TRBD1	TGTGCCAGCAGTTTAGAGGGACAGTCCCTGAACACTGAAGCTTTCTTT	CASSLEGQSLNTEAFF
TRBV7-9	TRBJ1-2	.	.	TGTGCCAGCAGCCCCGGGACTGTCTATGGCTACACCTTC	CASSPGTVYGYTF
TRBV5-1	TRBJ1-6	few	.	TGCGCCAGCAGCTTGACGAGCAACTCCAGGGGTAATTCACCCCTCCACTTT	CASSLTSNSRGNSPLHF
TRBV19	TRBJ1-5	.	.	TGTGCCAGTAGGACAACAGGGCGATGGAGCAATCAGCCCCAGCATTTT	CASRTTGRWSNQPQHF
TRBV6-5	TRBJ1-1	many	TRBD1	TGTGCCAGCAGCCAGGGGGCTTACACTGAAGCTTTCTTT	CASSQGAYTEAFF
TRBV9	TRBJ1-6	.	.	TGTGCCAGCAGCACCCCCGGGGGGGGTTCACCCCTCCACTTT	CASSTPGGGSPLHF
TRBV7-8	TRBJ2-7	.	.	TGTGCCAGCAGCTTTGCGGGACAGTCCTACGAGCAGTACTTC	CASSFAGQSYEQYF
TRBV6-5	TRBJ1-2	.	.	TGTGCCAGCAGTTACTCCCCCCGACAGGACCTTTATGGCTACACCTTC	CASSYSPRQDLYGYTF
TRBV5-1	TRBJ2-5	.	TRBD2	TGCGCCAGCAGCCCCACTAGCGGCCAAGAGACCCAGTACTTC	CASSPTSGQETQYF
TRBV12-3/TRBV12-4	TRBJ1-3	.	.	TGTGCCAGCAGGGGCCCCCGTCGAACCATATATTTT	CASRGPRRTIYF
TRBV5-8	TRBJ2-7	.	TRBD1	TGTGCCAGCAGCCGCGGACAGGGACCCTACGAGCAGTACTTC	CASSRGQGPYEQYF
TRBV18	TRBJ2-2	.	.	TGTGCCAGCTCACCACCGGGGCAGACGAACACCGGGGAGCTGTTTTTT	CASSPPGQTNTGELFF
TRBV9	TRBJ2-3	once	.	TGTGCCAGCAGCGTAGGTAGCGACCTAGGGTATACGCAGTATTTT	CASSVGSDLGYTQYF
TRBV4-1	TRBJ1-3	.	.	TGCGCCAGCAGCCAAGTCAGGGGTAAATCTGGAAACACCATATATTTT	CASSQVRGKSGNTIYF
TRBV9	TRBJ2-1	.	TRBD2	TGTGCCAGCAGCCCCCAGGGGAGCGGGAGCTACAATGAGCAGTTCTTC	CASSPQGSGSYNEQFF
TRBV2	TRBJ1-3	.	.	TGTGCCAGCACCACCACGGGAGGGCAGTTCTCTGGAAACACCATATATTTT	CASTTTGGQFSGNTIYF
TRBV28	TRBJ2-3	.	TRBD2	TGTGCCAGCAGTTGGGGGACTAGCGTAGGTGATACGCAGTATTTT	CASSWGTSVGDTQYF
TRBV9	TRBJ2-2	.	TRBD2	TGTGCCAGCACCGTGGGCGGGAGGGCCGCGAACACCGGGGAGCTGTTTTTT	CASTVGGRAANTGELFF
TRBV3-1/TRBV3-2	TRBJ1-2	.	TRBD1	TGTGCCAGCACCCCCGGAGACAGGGAGGATGGCTACACCTTC	CASTPGDREDGYTF
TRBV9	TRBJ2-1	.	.	TGTGCCAGCAGCCTCGGGGGAGCATACAATGAGCAGTTCTTC	CASSLGGAYNEQFF
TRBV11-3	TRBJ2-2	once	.	TGTGCCAGCAGCTTATACTACATGGACGGGGAGCTGTTTTTT	CASSLYYMDGELFF
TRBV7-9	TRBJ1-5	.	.	TGTGCCAGCAGCCTTTTGACAAATCAGCCCCAGCATTTT	CASSLLTNQPQHF
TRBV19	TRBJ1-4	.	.	TGTGCCAGTACCCCGCGGCCCGGTAATGAAAAACTGTTTTTT	CASTPRPGNEKLFF
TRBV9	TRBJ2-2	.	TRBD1	TGTGCCAGCAGCCTAACAGGGGGCGCGGGCGGGGAGCTGTTTTTT	CASSLTGGAGGELFF
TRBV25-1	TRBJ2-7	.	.	TGTGCCAGCAGTGAACTCGGGACTCCCTACGAGCAGTACTTC	CASSELGTPYEQYF
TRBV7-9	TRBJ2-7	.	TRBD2	TGTGCCAGCAGCCCCAGCCCGGGGGCGGGAGGCTCCTACGAGCAGTACTTC	CASSPSPGAGGSYEQYF
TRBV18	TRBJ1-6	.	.	TGTGCCAGCTCACCCGAGACACCCAGGGGTTCACCCCTCCACTTT	CASSPETPRGSPLHF
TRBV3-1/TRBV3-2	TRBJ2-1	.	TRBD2	TGTGCCAGCAGCCCACGGGGGACTAGGGCCGATGAGCAGTTCTTC	CASSPRGTRADEQFF
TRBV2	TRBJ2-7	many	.	TGTGCCAGCATCTCGGTAGCTGCCGACGAGCAGTACTTC	CASISVAADEQYF
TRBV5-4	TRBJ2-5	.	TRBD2	TGTGCCAGCAGCCGGGGACTAGCGGGAGGGCCCCGACAGAAGACCCAGTACTTC	CASSRGLAGGPRQKTQYF
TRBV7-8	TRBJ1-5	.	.	TGTGCCAGCAGCTTAGGAGGGTGGCAGCCCCAGCATTTT	CASSLGGWQPQHF
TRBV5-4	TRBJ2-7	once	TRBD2	TGTGCCAGCAGACCCGGGACTAGCGGCTCCTACGAGCAGTACTTC	CASRPGTSGSYEQYF
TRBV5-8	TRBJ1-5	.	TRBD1	TGTGCCAGCAGCCACCGCAGGGGGCGGGGCAATCAGCCCCAGCATTTT	CASSHRRGRGNQPQHF
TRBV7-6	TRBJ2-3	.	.	TGTGCCAGCAGCCCGGAGCCCTCAGATACGCAGTATTTT	CASSPEPSDTQYF
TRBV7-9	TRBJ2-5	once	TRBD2	TGTGCCAGCAGCAGGGACCCGGGGGGAGAGACCCAGTACTTC	CASSRDPGGETQYF